Listed below are T cell receptor beta chains from one sample, sequenced in a study of blood T cell repertoires in COVID-19. Some clones are missing from TCRdb's copy, which holds only in-frame ones; the method was immunoSEQ multiplex PCR. The sample contains under 200,000 clones, approximately 87% of which appear only once. Sequencing was performed on peripheral blood. All receptors derive from an older woman with acute or convalescent COVID-19. The CDR3 runs from the conserved cysteine through the conserved F or W. The order of the fields is CDR3 length, D gene, V gene, clone size, J gene, CDR3 protein, CDR3 DNA. The D gene is left open where the match is weak. Rows give clone size only sometimes, using once, few, many, or a class for an expanded clone.

13,-,TRBV12-3/TRBV12-4,-,TRBJ1-1,CASSLLTNTEAFF,TGTGCCAGCAGTTTATTGACAAACACTGAAGCTTTCTTT
14,TRBD1,TRBV13,-,TRBJ1-6,CASSLTGDNSPLHF,TGTGCCAGCAGCTTAACAGGGGATAATTCACCCCTCCACTTT
15,TRBD2,TRBV7-2,-,TRBJ2-1,CASSLTSGSFNEQFF,TGTGCCAGCAGTTTGACTAGCGGGAGTTTCAATGAGCAGTTCTTC
14,TRBD1,TRBV6-5,once,TRBJ1-2,CASSLQTGTGGYTF,TGTGCCAGCAGTTTACAGACAGGGACGGGCGGCTACACCTTC
15,-,TRBV5-1,-,TRBJ2-1,CASSLVPGGSNEQFF,TGCGCCAGCAGCTTGGTTCCAGGGGGGAGCAATGAGCAGTTCTTC
14,-,TRBV5-6,-,TRBJ2-1,CASRIWDSPREQFF,TGTGCCAGCAGAATATGGGACTCCCCTAGGGAGCAGTTCTTC
18,-,TRBV21-1,-,TRBJ2-6,CASSTRWDRANGANVLTF,TGTGCCAGCAGCACACGCTGGGACAGGGCAAATGGGGCCAACGTCCTGACTTTC
16,-,TRBV2,-,TRBJ2-2,CASSEVRQSNTGELFF,TGTGCCAGCAGTGAAGTGAGACAGTCGAACACCGGGGAGCTGTTTTTT
13,-,TRBV6-5,-,TRBJ2-7,CASTHPDSYEQYF,TGTGCCAGCACCCACCCGGACAGCTACGAGCAGTACTTC
16,-,TRBV7-3,-,TRBJ2-2,CASSLMGQAHTGELFF,TGTGCCAGCAGCTTAATGGGTCAGGCACACACCGGGGAGCTGTTTTTT
14,-,TRBV5-5,-,TRBJ1-5,CASSPAGVGQPQHF,TGTGCCAGCAGCCCGGCGGGAGTCGGACAGCCCCAGCATTTT
13,-,TRBV12-3/TRBV12-4,few,TRBJ1-5,CASSLGRNQPQHF,TGTGCCAGCAGTTTAGGGAGGAATCAGCCCCAGCATTTT
13,-,TRBV6-5,-,TRBJ2-2,CASSEGGRGELFF,TGTGCCAGCAGCGAGGGGGGGCGCGGGGAGCTGTTTTTT
16,TRBD1,TRBV19,once,TRBJ1-4,CASSGLWTGAGEKLFF,TGTGCCAGTAGTGGCCTCTGGACAGGGGCGGGTGAAAAACTGTTTTTT
11,-,TRBV11-2,-,TRBJ2-7,CASSLYYEQYF,TGTGCCAGCAGCTTATATTACGAGCAGTACTTC
13,-,TRBV2,-,TRBJ2-7,CASSEAGLGEQYF,TGTGCCAGCAGTGAAGCGGGGCTCGGCGAGCAGTACTTC
17,TRBD2,TRBV5-5,-,TRBJ2-3,CASSPGTGGAKADTQYF,TGTGCCAGCAGCCCAGGAACCGGGGGGGCTAAAGCGGATACGCAGTATTTT
14,TRBD2,TRBV11-3,-,TRBJ2-3,CASSLRLADITQYF,TGTGCCAGCAGCTTGCGACTAGCAGATATTACGCAGTATTTT
12,-,TRBV7-9,-,TRBJ1-6,CASSFPDSPLHF,TGTGCCAGCAGCTTCCCAGATTCACCCCTCCACTTT
14,-,TRBV5-5,-,TRBJ1-1,CASSLQTGNTEAFF,TGTGCCAGCAGCTTACAGACAGGGAACACTGAAGCTTTCTTT
13,-,TRBV19,few,TRBJ1-5,CASSNRVNQPQHF,TGTGCCAGTAGTAACAGGGTGAATCAGCCCCAGCATTTT
15,-,TRBV18,-,TRBJ1-1,CASSSTGFSDTEAFF,TGTGCCAGCTCAAGTACAGGGTTTAGTGACACTGAAGCTTTCTTT
13,-,TRBV5-1,-,TRBJ1-2,CASSLGDIYGYTF,TGCGCCAGCAGCTTGGGGGACATCTATGGCTACACCTTC
15,-,TRBV6-1,-,TRBJ2-3,CASSEISGSTDTQYF,TGTGCCAGCAGTGAGATTAGCGGTAGCACAGATACGCAGTATTTT
14,TRBD1,TRBV5-1,-,TRBJ2-3,CASSVVAGGDTQYF,TGCGCCAGCAGCGTTGTGGCAGGGGGAGATACGCAGTATTTT
16,TRBD2,TRBV28,-,TRBJ2-3,CASRVSGSPSTDTQYF,TGTGCCAGCAGGGTTAGCGGGAGCCCTAGCACAGATACGCAGTATTTT
14,-,TRBV11-3,-,TRBJ2-7,CASSLGGGSYEQYF,TGTGCCAGCAGCTTAGGCGGCGGCTCCTACGAGCAGTACTTC
15,TRBD1,TRBV9,-,TRBJ2-3,CASSDYRGRPDTQYF,TGTGCCAGCAGCGACTACAGGGGTCGCCCAGATACGCAGTATTTT
16,TRBD2,TRBV4-2,-,TRBJ2-5,CASSQDISGLQETQYF,TGTGCCAGCAGCCAAGATATTAGCGGGCTGCAAGAGACCCAGTACTTC
13,-,TRBV5-4,-,TRBJ2-7,CASSRQGFNEQYF,TGTGCCAGCAGTCGTCAGGGGTTCAACGAGCAGTACTTC
15,-,TRBV5-4,-,TRBJ1-1,CASSLARIGGTEAFF,TGTGCCAGCAGCTTGGCCAGGATAGGGGGCACTGAAGCTTTCTTT
13,-,TRBV14,-,TRBJ1-2,CASSPLPYYGYTF,TGTGCCAGCAGCCCCCTCCCGTACTATGGCTACACCTTC
18,-,TRBV21-1,-,TRBJ1-5,CASSKDDTGGDSNQPQHF,TGTGCCAGCAGCAAAGACGATACAGGGGGCGACAGCAATCAGCCCCAGCATTTT
14,TRBD1,TRBV2,-,TRBJ1-6,CASSATGYNSPLHF,TGTGCCAGCAGCGCGACAGGGTATAATTCACCCCTCCACTTT
13,-,TRBV11-2,-,TRBJ1-1,CASSLDLDSEAFF,TGTGCCAGCAGCTTAGATCTGGACAGCGAAGCTTTCTTT
14,TRBD1,TRBV6-5,-,TRBJ1-1,CASSFRRQGTEAFF,TGTGCCAGCAGTTTCCGACGACAGGGAACTGAAGCTTTCTTT
14,TRBD1,TRBV6-5,few,TRBJ2-5,CASTLGQQQETQYF,TGTGCCAGCACTTTGGGACAGCAGCAAGAGACCCAGTACTTC
16,TRBD1,TRBV19,few,TRBJ1-5,CASRKGQGLSNQPQHF,TGTGCCAGTAGAAAAGGACAGGGCTTGAGCAATCAGCCCCAGCATTTT
12,-,TRBV12-3/TRBV12-4,few,TRBJ1-1,CASNLRWTAAFF,TGTGCCAGCAACCTTAGGTGGACAGCGGCTTTCTTT
20,TRBD2,TRBV16,-,TRBJ2-3,CASSLASGTSGRQRTDTQYF,TGTGCCAGCAGCCTAGCATCCGGGACTAGCGGGAGACAACGCACAGATACGCAGTATTTT
16,TRBD1,TRBV5-6,-,TRBJ2-1,CASSLLQDRGVYEQFF,TGTGCCAGCAGCTTGTTGCAGGACAGGGGTGTGTATGAGCAGTTCTTC
16,TRBD1,TRBV4-1,once,TRBJ1-5,CASSATLGQGNQPQHF,TGCGCCAGCAGTGCGACTCTGGGACAGGGAAATCAGCCCCAGCATTTT
12,-,TRBV6-5,few,TRBJ1-1,CASQAENTEAFF,TGTGCCAGCCAGGCAGAGAACACTGAAGCTTTCTTT
15,-,TRBV5-5,-,TRBJ1-1,CASSSATTLNTEAFF,TGTGCCAGCAGCTCCGCTACGACACTGAACACTGAAGCTTTCTTT
15,-,TRBV18,-,TRBJ2-2,CASSPDQDSTGELFF,TGTGCCAGCTCACCTGATCAGGACAGCACCGGGGAGCTGTTTTTT
15,TRBD2,TRBV7-3,-,TRBJ2-1,CASSLSLAGVYEQFF,TGTGCCAGCAGCTTAAGCCTAGCGGGAGTATATGAGCAGTTCTTC
17,TRBD2,TRBV5-1,-,TRBJ2-7,CASSSSLGGRTSGEQYF,TGCGCCAGCAGCTCCTCACTAGGAGGTAGGACTAGCGGTGAGCAGTACTTC
15,-,TRBV18,-,TRBJ2-1,CASSPPTSGNNEQFF,TGTGCCAGCTCACCACCGACAAGCGGAAACAATGAGCAGTTCTTC
14,-,TRBV18,-,TRBJ2-1,CASSPDRLINEQFF,TGTGCCAGCTCACCAGACAGACTTATCAATGAGCAGTTCTTC
16,TRBD1,TRBV5-4,-,TRBJ1-1,CASSLAPQGGNTEAFF,TGTGCCAGCAGCTTGGCCCCACAGGGGGGTAACACTGAAGCTTTCTTT
14,TRBD1,TRBV29-1,-,TRBJ1-2,CSVTGQGDNYGYTF,TGCAGCGTGACAGGACAGGGGGACAACTATGGCTACACCTTC
16,TRBD2,TRBV11-3,-,TRBJ2-3,CASNLGLAGGTDTQYF,TGTGCCAGCAACCTGGGACTAGCGGGAGGCACAGATACGCAGTATTTT
14,TRBD1,TRBV5-1,-,TRBJ2-1,CASTGQGIYNEQFF,TGCGCCAGCACCGGACAGGGAATCTACAATGAGCAGTTCTTC